The 27 T cell receptor beta chains given below trace back to one sample, sequenced in a study of T cells after yellow fever vaccination (dated by TCRdb to between 2017 and 2020). Libraries were constructed by 5' RACE. The reads were generated on an Illumina NovaSeq 6000. TCRdb passed the public sequencing reads through fastp at Q25 and MiXCR, retaining productive beta sequences. Under each unique CDR3 protein, matching rows form one entry showing the most common genes and DNA. The sample contains some 320,000 distinct CDR3 sequences, approximately 4.3% of them found a single time. Approximately 19% of the sample lies in the top ten. Sample treatment or condition, as interpreted from the label and publication: live attenuated yellow fever vaccine strain. Specimen: PBMCs, collected 15 days after the yellow fever booster vaccination. The receptors come from a young man who received the YFV17D yellow fever vaccine.

At least ten counts were recorded for this clonotype. The chain has TRBV25-1 and TRBJ2-2; TRBD1 might be the D (6 bases). CDR1 and CDR2 (germline): MGHDK, SYGVNS. The CDR3 extends over 15 amino acids. Trimming shortened V by 3 bases and J by 5 bases, and 13 bases separated the two germline ends. CDR3 DNA sequence: TGTGCCAGCAGTGAGGGCAGGGGCAGGACCGGGGAGCTGTTTTTT. Translating it yields CASSEGRGRTGELFF.

This clonotype appeared a few times. This chain joins TRBV5-1 and TRBJ2-1; 12 positions match TRBD2. Germline V lookup: CDR1 SGHRS, CDR2 YFSETQ. This CDR3 is 16 amino acids long. The junction had 7 bases not matched to a gene; V was cut back by 2 bases and J by 7 bases. This CDR3 is CASSLTPTSGGNEQFF. CDR3 DNA sequence: TGCGCCAGCAGCTTAACCCCGACTAGCGGGGGAAATGAGCAGTTCTTC. The full variable domain, its missing parts supplied by reference TRBV5-1 and TRBJ2-1, is KAGVTQTPRYLIKTRGQQVTLSCSPISGHRSVSWYQQTPGQGLQFLFEYFSETQRNKGNFPGRFSGRQFSNSRSEMNVSTLELGDSALYLCASSLTPTSGGNEQFFGPGTRLTVL.

A few counts support this clonotype. The J gene is TRBJ2-5, the V gene TRBV2; a weak D match, TRBD2 (7 bases). Per germline, CDR1 SNHLY and CDR2 FYNNEI. The CDR3 is 14 amino acids. V lost 10 bases to trimming and J lost 2 bases, with 17 bases between them. CDR3 nucleotide sequence: TGTGCCATCCCAAGCGGGACAACACAAGAGACCCAGTACTTC. As protein: CAIPSGTTQETQYF.

This clonotype was seen more than once but under ten times. The V gene is TRBV12-3 or TRBV12-4, the J gene TRBJ2-7; 10 bases are shared with TRBD2. CDR3 length equals 15 residues. Trimming removed 3 bases from V and 6 bases from J; junction bases left unmatched: 8. CDR3 amino acids: CASSFGSGGAGEQYF. The CDR3 nucleotides read TGTGCCAGCAGTTTCGGCAGCGGGGGGGCCGGCGAGCAGTACTTC.

V and J are TRBV27 and TRBJ2-1; TRBD2 aligns across 9 bases. Germline trimming cut 2 bases from V and 10 bases from J; bases unmatched to any gene: 12. From germline, CDR1 is MNHEY and CDR2 SMNVEV (reference sequence). The CDR3 totals 16 residues. In DNA, the CDR3 is TGTGCCAGCAGTTTAATCCCTAGCGGGGTGTCAAGGGAGCAGTTCTTC. Translating gives CASSLIPSGVSREQFF.

This clonotype showed up just a few times. The gene calls are TRBV5-1 and TRBJ2-1; D is unresolved. CDR3 length equals 15 residues. Trimming removed 3 bases at V and 0 bases at J, with 10 bases between. Looked up from germline, CDR1 is SGHRS and CDR2 is YFSETQ. The CDR3 sequence: CASSSETFSYNEQFF. Written as DNA, the CDR3 is TGCGCCAGCAGCTCAGAGACCTTCTCCTACAATGAGCAGTTCTTC. Full variable domain (outside the CDR3, taken from reference TRBV5-1 and TRBJ2-1): KAGVTQTPRYLIKTRGQQVTLSCSPISGHRSVSWYQQTPGQGLQFLFEYFSETQRNKGNFPGRFSGRQFSNSRSEMNVSTLELGDSALYLCASSSETFSYNEQFFGPGTRLTVL.

The chain joins TRBV29-1 to TRBJ2-3; TRBD1 matches 9 bases. The germline gives CDR1 SQVTM, CDR2 ANQGSEA. Germline trimming cut 6 bases from V and 5 bases from J; bases unmatched to any gene: 9. This CDR3 region has 14 residues. The CDR3 coding sequence is TGCAGCGTCGCTTGGACAGGGGAAGGAGATACGCAGTATTTT. The encoded protein is CSVAWTGEGDTQYF.

Many counts were recorded for this clonotype. The V gene is TRBV11-2, the J gene TRBJ2-5; no reliable D call. Per germline, CDR1 SGHAT and CDR2 FQNNGV. With 3 bases removed from V and 1 base from J, the gap between germline ends came to 6 bases. The CDR3 runs 13 residues. The CDR3 sequence is CASSLRTQETQYF. The CDR3 nucleotides are TGTGCCAGCAGCTTGCGGACCCAAGAGACCCAGTACTTC. Combining the CDR3 with reference TRBV11-2 and TRBJ2-5 gives the whole variable domain EAGVAQSPRYKIIEKRQSVAFWCNPISGHATLYWYQQILGQGPKLLIQFQNNGVVDDSQLPKDRFSAERLKGVDSTLKIQPAKLEDSAVYLCASSLRTQETQYFGPGTRLLVL.

This clonotype was counted at least ten times. The gene calls are TRBV7-8 and TRBJ2-3, with D possibly being TRBD1 or TRBD2 (5 bases each). V was shortened by 0 bases and J by 3 bases, with 10 bases between the two germline ends. This CDR3 contains 15 residues. Germline CDR1 is SGHVS and CDR2 is FQNEAQ. The CDR3 sequence is CASSLAWGKTDTQYF. The CDR3 region has the DNA TGTGCCAGCAGCTTAGCCTGGGGGAAGACAGATACGCAGTATTTT.

The V call is TRBV5-1, the J call TRBJ2-7; TRBD1 agrees at 8 bases. The CDR3 is 15 residues long. Germline CDR1 reads SGHRS; CDR2 reads YFSETQ. With 4 bases clipped from V and 2 bases from J, the junction kept 8 bases outside the gene matches. The DNA of the CDR3 is TGCGCCAGCAGCCTTACAGGGGGACCAACCTACGAGCAGTACGTC. Protein product: CASSLTGGPTYEQYV.

This clonotype was observed many times. The chain combines TRBV4-3 with TRBJ1-1; TRBD1 might be the D (6 bases). Trimming left V 4 bases short and J 6 bases short, with 15 bases between. Germline CDR1 and CDR2: LGHNA and YSLEER. The CDR3 runs 14 residues. The CDR3 region has the DNA TGCGCCAGCAGCCTCTCGGACAGTAGGCCTGAAGCTTTCTTT. As protein: CASSLSDSRPEAFF.

This clonotype was detected many times. V and J are TRBV5-1 and TRBJ1-1; maybe TRBD1 (5 bases). This CDR3 is 14 amino acids long. Germline lookup yields CDR1 SGHRS and CDR2 YFSETQ. V was trimmed by 3 bases and J by 5 bases, leaving 14 bases between them. The CDR3 sequence: CASSSGTTGTEAFF. CDR3 nucleotides: TGCGCCAGCAGCTCAGGGACGACGGGGACTGAAGCTTTCTTT. Full variable domain (remainder filled in from reference TRBV5-1 and TRBJ1-1): KAGVTQTPRYLIKTRGQQVTLSCSPISGHRSVSWYQQTPGQGLQFLFEYFSETQRNKGNFPGRFSGRQFSNSRSEMNVSTLELGDSALYLCASSSGTTGTEAFFGQGTRLTVV.

The chain uses TRBV6-6 and TRBJ1-5; D not resolved. V was cut by 2 bases and J by 4 bases, with 9 bases left in between. CDR1 MNHNY and CDR2 SVGAGI come from the germline V gene (reference sequence). The CDR3 runs 14 residues. CDR3 loop: CASSYAGRNQPQHF. The CDR3 DNA is TGTGCCAGCAGTTACGCCGGGAGGAATCAGCCCCAGCATTTT.

This clonotype was recorded many times. The chain combines TRBV6-6 with TRBJ1-5; the D is unclear. V was shortened by 0 bases and J by 6 bases, with 9 bases between the two germline ends. The CDR3 has 14 residues. The germline gives CDR1 MNHNY, CDR2 SVGAGI (reference sequence). The CDR3 is CASSYSALSQPQHF. Written as DNA, the CDR3 is TGTGCCAGCAGTTACTCTGCGCTCTCTCAGCCCCAGCATTTT.

The V gene is TRBV6-1, the J gene TRBJ1-5; TRBD1 matches 12 bases. Germline assignment: CDR1 MNHNS and CDR2 SASEGT. CDR3 length equals 18 residues. Trimming at V came to 7 bases and at J to 1 base, leaving 11 bases not matched to a gene. CDR3 loop: CASNSAGTGGGSNQPQHF. The CDR3 DNA is TGTGCCAGCAACTCGGCCGGGACAGGGGGCGGAAGCAATCAGCCCCAGCATTTT.

The CDR3, as DNA: TGTGCCAGCAGCACTTCCGGGACTAGAAACACAGATACGCAGTATTTT. Encoded protein: CASSTSGTRNTDTQYF. The chain recombines TRBV7-2 with TRBJ2-3; 8 nucleotides match TRBD2. Trimming took 5 bases from V and 2 from J; bases not matched to a gene: 9. This CDR3 contains 16 residues. CDR1 and CDR2 from the germline V gene are SGHTA and FQGNSA.

This clonotype was detected ten times or more. The chain combines TRBV29-1 with TRBJ2-3, with D maybe TRBD1 (5 bases). The V end was cut by 7 bases, the J end by 2 bases, with 10 bases between. This CDR3 spans 12 amino acids. CDR1 is SQVTM, CDR2 ANQGSEA, per germline. For the CDR3, the DNA is TGCAGCGAAGGGGAAAACACAGATACGCAGTATTTT. Protein sequence: CSEGENTDTQYF.

This clonotype was detected many times. The chain combines TRBV7-3 with TRBJ2-3; D perhaps matches TRBD2 (5 bases). This CDR3 contains 17 residues. Germline CDR1 is SGHTA and CDR2 is FQGTGA. Trimming took 5 bases from V and 6 from J, leaving 24 bases between them. The CDR3: CASSPLPGPSTGDTQYF. CDR3 DNA: TGTGCCAGCAGCCCCCTCCCTGGTCCTAGCACGGGCGATACGCAGTATTTT. Using reference TRBV7-3 and TRBJ2-3 for the parts outside the CDR3, the full variable domain is GAGVSQTPSNKVTEKGKYVELRCDPISGHTALYWYRQSLGQGPEFLIYFQGTGAADDSGLPNDRFFAVRPEGSVSTLKIQRTERGDSAVYLCASSPLPGPSTGDTQYFGPGTRLTVL.

The rearrangement joins TRBV7-9 to TRBJ1-1; D is ambiguous. Germline loops: CDR1 SEHNR, CDR2 FQNEAQ (reference sequence). The CDR3 sequence is 13 residues long. V was trimmed by 3 bases and J by 4 bases, leaving 9 bases between them. CDR3 amino acids: CASSLTKGTEAFF. The CDR3 DNA is TGTGCCAGCAGCTTGACCAAAGGCACTGAAGCTTTCTTT. The full variable domain, with the rest looked up from reference TRBV7-9 and TRBJ1-1, is DTGVSQNPRHKITKRGQNVTFRCDPISEHNRLYWYRQTLGQGPEFLTYFQNEAQLEKSRLLSDRFSAERPKGSFSTLEIQRTEQGDSAMYLCASSLTKGTEAFFGQGTRLTVV.

The chain links TRBV6-1 to TRBJ2-7, with D uncertain. Trimming left V 3 bases short and J 5 bases short, with 11 bases between. Germline V gene data show CDR1 as MNHNS and CDR2 as SASEGT. The CDR3 is 13 residues long. CDR3 protein: CASSESSSHEQYF. In DNA form, the CDR3 reads TGTGCCAGCAGTGAGTCCTCATCCCACGAGCAGTACTTC.

This clonotype was observed at least ten times. The chain recombines TRBV7-3 with TRBJ1-1, with 8 bases aligning to TRBD1. This CDR3 region has 16 residues. V shed 5 bases, J shed 0 bases, and the junction held 8 bases outside the gene matches. Germline-derived CDR1 and CDR2 are SGHTA and FQGTGA. CDR3 residues: CASSTGTGSMNTEAFF. DNA for the CDR3: TGTGCCAGCAGCACCGGGACAGGCAGCATGAACACTGAAGCTTTCTTT.

In this sample, this clonotype turned up a few times. CDR3 bases: TGTGCCAGCTCACCAGGGACAGGGGATGAGCAGTTCTTC. Translation gives CASSPGTGDEQFF. The chain combines TRBV18 with TRBJ2-1; 10 bases align to TRBD1. The CDR3 sequence is 13 residues long. V trimming: 2 bases; J trimming: 8 bases; junction bases outside the gene matches: 0. CDR1 and CDR2 from the germline V gene are KGHSH and LQKENI.

The genes are TRBV25-1 and TRBJ2-5, with 9 bases identical to TRBD1. The CDR3 loop spans 15 amino acids. V gave up 8 bases and J gave up 5 bases; unmatched junction bases: 12. The germline V gene has CDR1 MGHDK and CDR2 SYGVNS. This chain's CDR3 is CASQKGDRGWETQYF. For the CDR3, the DNA is TGTGCCAGCCAGAAGGGCGACAGGGGGTGGGAGACCCAGTACTTC.

This clonotype came up many times. V usage is TRBV7-3 and J usage is TRBJ1-1; possibly TRBD1 for D (5 bases). Trimming took 1 base from V and 5 from J, leaving 14 bases between them. Germline V gene lookup returns CDR1 SGHTA and CDR2 FQGTGA. The length of the CDR3 is 15 residues. CDR3 in DNA: TGTGCCAGCAGCTTAAGCCCCGGGGGAGGGACTGAAGCTTTCTTT. This translates into CASSLSPGGGTEAFF.

The chain is built from TRBV20-1 and TRBJ2-7; D is possibly TRBD2 (5 bases). This CDR3 comprises 14 residues. V lost 5 bases, J lost 1 base, and 15 bases lay in between. Germline V gene data show CDR1 as DFQATT and CDR2 as SNEGSKA (reference sequence). CDR3 sequence (DNA): TGCAGTGCTCTGAGGGCTGGAGAGTCCTACGAGCAGTACTTC. Its protein is CSALRAGESYEQYF.

Comments on this clonotype: Being one base from a much bigger clone, this may be a read error. This sequence joins TRBV28 and TRBJ1-1; a weak D match, TRBD1 (5 bases). The CDR3 covers 13 residues. Germline V CDR1 and CDR2: MDHEN, SYDVKM. CDR3 loop: CACSFTGPHEAFF. In DNA form, the CDR3 reads TGTGCCTGCAGTTTTACAGGACCCCATGAAGCTTTCTTT.

This clonotype was recorded at least ten times. V gene TRBV11-2 combines with J gene TRBJ1-3; D remains unclear. Germline V gene lookup returns CDR1 SGHAT and CDR2 FQNNGV. Trimming left V 1 base short and J 0 bases short, with 4 bases between. The CDR3 is made up of 14 amino acids. The chain's CDR3 is CASSLVSSGNTIYF. CDR3 bases: TGTGCCAGCAGCTTAGTCTCCTCTGGAAACACCATATATTTT.